The 26 T cell receptor beta chains reported below all come from one sample, sequenced in a study of CD8+CD57+ T cells in acquired aplastic anemia. Genomic DNA constituted the template upon which TCR beta VDJ and CDR3 profiling was performed. MiXCR was run by TCRdb on the reads, yielding one entry per CDR3 protein. The table has under 200,000 distinct CDR3 sequences, approximately 43% seen once. Sequenced sample: sorted CD4+, CD8+, or CD8+CD57+ T cells (not recorded which) from PBMCs. The receptors shown here come from a human donor in good health.

This clonotype was found many times. V usage is TRBV11-2 and J usage is TRBJ2-3; D remains ambiguous. CDR1 is SGHAT and CDR2 is FQNNGV in the germline V gene. The CDR3 has 15 amino acids. V was trimmed by 0 bases and J by 0 bases, leaving 7 bases between them. CDR3 bases: TGTGCCAGCAGCTTAGATCCCCATAGCACAGATACGCAGTATTTT. It yields the protein CASSLDPHSTDTQYF.

The rearrangement joins TRBV10-3 to TRBJ1-5, with 12 bases that match TRBD1. Germline V gene data show CDR1 as ENHRY and CDR2 as SYGVKD. V lost 6 bases to trimming and J lost 4 bases; unmatched junction nucleotides: 7. The CDR3 runs 16 residues. The DNA for the CDR3 is TGTGCCATCAGCGGCGGGGGACAGGGGGCAAATCAGCCCCAGCATTTT. This gives the protein CAISGGGQGANQPQHF.

In this sample, this clonotype turned up once. A read error may account for a junction end that differs from germline. This rearrangement joins TRBV19 to TRBJ1-6, with a possible D match to TRBD1 (5 bases). The length of the CDR3 is 14 residues. The V gene's germline CDR1 is LNHDA and CDR2 SQIVND (reference sequence). The CDR3 DNA follows: TGTGCCAGTGGTATGCTGGGGGAAAATTCACCCCTCCACTTT. It encodes CASGMLGENSPLHF. The full variable domain, its missing parts supplied by reference TRBV19 and TRBJ1-6, is DGGITQSPKYLFRKEGQNVTLSCEQNLNHDAMYWYRQDPGQGLRLIYYSQIVNDFQKGDIAEGYSVSREKKESFPLTVTSAQKNPTAFYLCASGMLGENSPLHFGNGTRLTVT.

As concerns this clonotype: Lacking the conserved final phenylalanine or tryptophan, this CDR3 likely reflects a read error. The V gene is TRBV10-3, the J gene TRBJ2-5; D gene uncertain. Germline values: CDR1 ENHRY, CDR2 SYGVKD. There are 15 residues in the CDR3. Trimming cost V 0 bases and J 2 bases, with 10 bases left between them. CDR3 bases: TGTGCCATCAGTGAGTCGGGTTCTCGTCAAGAGACCCAGTACCTC. Amino acid sequence: CAISESGSRQETQYL.

The count of this clonotype is one. CDR3 sequence reads: CASSPGTGRISITDTQYF. The CDR3 nucleotides read TGTGCCAGCAGCCCCGGGACAGGTCGGATTTCGATTACAGATACGCAGTATTTT. The chain is built from TRBV11-1 and TRBJ2-3; 8 nucleotides agree with TRBD1. The V and J ends lost 5 bases and 3 bases, in that order; junction bases with no gene match: 16. CDR1 is SGHAT and CDR2 is FQDESV in the germline V gene (reference sequence). The CDR3 has 18 amino acids.

The rearrangement joins TRBV6-1 to TRBJ1-4, with 9 nucleotides matching TRBD1. Trimming at V came to 1 base and at J to 10 bases, leaving 13 bases not matched to a gene. The length of the CDR3 is 17 residues. The germline CDR1 and CDR2 sequences are MNHNS and SASEGT. CDR3 nucleotide sequence: TGTGCCAGCAGTGAAGGATTTTGGGACAGGGAGAAGGGAAAACTGTTTTTT. Amino acids: CASSEGFWDREKGKLFF.

The chain links TRBV19 to TRBJ2-5, with 7 bases that match TRBD1. Germline CDR1 LNHDA, CDR2 SQIVND (reference sequence). CDR3 length equals 15 residues. J gave up 9 bases and V 4 bases, and 14 bases lay outside the gene matches. CDR3 DNA sequence: TGTGCCAGTAGTAAGAGGGACAGTCTCGCGGAGTCCCAGTACTTC. Translating gives CASSKRDSLAESQYF.

Note on this clonotype: Germline and junction disagree at one end, which may indicate a read error. The chain employs TRBV19 and TRBJ1-1; the D is unclear. The CDR3 has 12 amino acids. Per the germline V gene, CDR1 is LNHDA and CDR2 is SQIVND (reference sequence). In DNA form, the CDR3 reads TGTGCCAGTAGGCAAGTGAACACTGGAGCTTTCTTT. Residues: CASRQVNTGAFF.

V and J are TRBV18 and TRBJ2-5; the match to TRBD2 covers 8 bases. This CDR3 region has 15 residues. Germline CDR1 KGHSH, CDR2 LQKENI. V was clipped by 6 bases and J by 4 bases; unmatched bases: 10. In DNA form, the CDR3 reads TGTGCCAGCTCGTCGGCTAGCGGGTTTTTAGAGACCCAGTACTTC. Translation: CASSSASGFLETQYF.

The rearrangement links TRBV29-1 to TRBJ1-1, with 12 nucleotides matching TRBD1. The V gene's germline CDR1 is SQVTM and CDR2 ANQGSEA. With V trimmed by 5 bases and J by 4 bases, 11 bases remained unmatched. The CDR3 has 16 residues. The CDR3 bases are TGCAGCGTTTCAGGTGGGGACAGGGGGCTGAGCACTGAAGCTTTCTTT. This encodes CSVSGGDRGLSTEAFF.

Ten or more counts support this clonotype. This sequence joins TRBV7-3 and TRBJ2-5, with 8 bases fitting TRBD1. This CDR3 comprises 13 residues. In germline, CDR1 is SGHTA, CDR2 FQGTGA. J was trimmed by 6 bases and V by 5 bases; bases with no gene match: 5. CDR3 in amino acids: CASSPGQGQTQYF. Here the CDR3 DNA reads TGTGCCAGCAGCCCTGGACAGGGTCAGACCCAGTACTTC.

In DNA, the CDR3 is TGCGCCAGCAGCCCGGAGGGGATCTACGAGCAGTACTTC. This encodes CASSPEGIYEQYF. The gene calls are TRBV4-1 and TRBJ2-7; weak D call: TRBD2 (6 bases). Germline CDR1 reads MGHRA; CDR2 reads YSYEKL. The CDR3 consists of 13 residues. The V end was cut by 4 bases, the J end by 3 bases, with 10 bases between.

This chain links TRBV19 with TRBJ1-6, with D possibly being TRBD1 (6 bases). CDR3 length: 14 residues. CDR1 is LNHDA, CDR2 SQIVND, per germline (reference sequence). Trimming shortened V by 5 bases and J by 12 bases, and 17 bases separated the two germline ends. CDR3 sequence reads: CASSDPPWGQPLHF. DNA for the CDR3: TGTGCCAGTAGTGACCCTCCGTGGGGGCAACCCCTCCACTTT.

This clonotype was recorded many times. The chain employs TRBV20-1 and TRBJ2-5, with D tentatively TRBD2 (6 bases). CDR3 length: 12 residues. V was shortened by 5 bases and J by 2 bases, with 9 bases between the two germline ends. Germline lookup yields CDR1 DFQATT and CDR2 SNEGSKA (reference sequence). The CDR3 DNA is TGCAGTGCTCGCGGGACGCAAGAGACCCAGTACTTC. Protein sequence: CSARGTQETQYF.

This clonotype was detected once. The chain recombines TRBV7-4 with TRBJ1-5; D is ambiguous. Trimming stripped 0 bases from V and 7 bases from J, with 7 bases between. This CDR3 region has 13 residues. CDR1 and CDR2 from the germline V gene are SGHVT and SQSDAQ. The CDR3 spells CASSLARQQPQHF. Here the CDR3 DNA reads TGTGCCAGCAGCTTAGCGCGTCAACAGCCCCAGCATTTT. The full variable domain, its missing parts supplied by reference TRBV7-4 and TRBJ1-5, is GAGVSQSPRYKVAKRGRDVALRCDSISGHVTLYWYRQTLGQGSEVLTYSQSDAQRDKSGRPSGRFSAERPERSVSTLKIQRTEQGDSAVYLCASSLARQQPQHFGDGTRLSIL.

This clonotype was seen ten or more times. The gene calls are TRBV11-1 and TRBJ1-2; 11 bases are shared with TRBD1. This CDR3 has 20 residues. The trim removed 1 base at V and 1 base at J, leaving 14 bases unmatched. Germline assignment: CDR1 SGHAT and CDR2 FQDESV (reference sequence). The CDR3, as DNA: TGTGCCAGCAGCTTAGTGGGACAGGGGGTAAAGTCCCACCGTAACTATGGCTACACCTTC. This encodes CASSLVGQGVKSHRNYGYTF.

This sequence joins TRBV28 and TRBJ1-5, with TRBD1 matching 8 bases. This CDR3 contains 14 residues. V was pared by 3 bases and J by 11 bases, with 9 bases of the junction left unmatched. CDR1 is MDHEN, CDR2 SYDVKM, per germline. CDR3 protein: CASSLSDRAWSQHF. CDR3 nucleotides: TGTGCCAGCAGTTTGTCGGACAGGGCCTGGTCCCAGCATTTT.

This rearrangement joins TRBV7-3 to TRBJ1-6; D remains unclear. The CDR3 is 14 residues long. CDR1 is SGHTA and CDR2 is FQGTGA in the germline V gene. Trimming stripped 5 bases from V and 11 bases from J, with 16 bases between. CDR3 DNA sequence: TGTGCCAGCAGCAAAGTTGCATGGGCCGCACCCCTCCACTTT. This translates into CASSKVAWAAPLHF.

As to this clonotype: The germline gene is not matched at one end of the junction; a read error may be the cause. For the CDR3, the DNA is TGCGTCAGCAGCTCGGGACAGTCTAATTCACCCCTCCACTTT. Translating gives CVSSSGQSNSPLHF. The rearrangement joins TRBV5-1 to TRBJ1-6, with TRBD1 matching over 7 bases. The CDR3 spans 14 residues. Germline V gene lookup returns CDR1 SGHRS and CDR2 YFSETQ.

In its sample, this clonotype was seen a few times. The chain joins TRBV5-1 to TRBJ2-2; possible D gene TRBD1, 5 bases. This CDR3 region has 15 residues. V lost 4 bases, J lost 7 bases, and 17 bases lay in between. Germline CDR1 is SGHRS and CDR2 is YFSETQ. CDR3 region: CASSHLSGAGGELFF. DNA of the CDR3: TGCGCCAGCAGCCATCTCTCTGGGGCCGGCGGGGAGCTGTTTTTT.

This clonotype was picked up many times. The rearrangement uses TRBV29-1 and TRBJ1-2; possibly TRBD1 for D (6 bases). CDR3 size: 11 residues. The V end lost 6 bases, the J end lost 2 bases, and 7 bases lay between the germline ends. Germline lookup yields CDR1 SQVTM and CDR2 ANQGSEA. DNA of the CDR3: TGCAGCGTGACAGGAAACTATGGCTACACCTTC. Its translation is CSVTGNYGYTF.

At least ten counts were recorded for this clonotype. V usage is TRBV20-1 and J usage is TRBJ2-7; 10 bases line up with TRBD2. The CDR3 loop spans 13 amino acids. The ends lost 4 bases at V and 3 bases at J; junction bases unmatched: 3. CDR1 is DFQATT, CDR2 SNEGSKA, per germline (reference sequence). CDR3 protein: CSAISGGLYEQYF. CDR3 sequence (DNA): TGCAGTGCTATTAGCGGGGGGCTCTACGAGCAGTACTTC.

The sample holds many counts of this clonotype. The rearrangement links TRBV6-5 to TRBJ2-7; tentative D call: TRBD1 (6 bases). In germline, CDR1 is MNHEY, CDR2 SVGAGI. The V gene lost 0 bases and the J gene lost 2 bases, with 8 bases spanning the gap. The CDR3 extends over 14 amino acids. CDR3 in DNA: TGTGCCAGCAGTTACTCGGACAGTACCTACGAGCAGTACTTC. Its translation is CASSYSDSTYEQYF.

This clonotype was detected ten times or more. The chain employs TRBV7-8 and TRBJ2-2; D is uncertain. The CDR3 spans 15 residues. Germline loops: CDR1 SGHVS, CDR2 FQNEAQ. Trimming shortened V by 1 base and J by 5 bases, and 11 bases separated the two germline ends. The CDR3 sequence: CASSLGGSITGELFF. The CDR3 bases are TGTGCCAGCAGCTTAGGCGGCAGCATTACCGGGGAGCTGTTTTTT.

V and J are TRBV5-6 and TRBJ2-6, with D unclear. From germline, CDR1 is SGHDT and CDR2 YYEEEE. V lost 0 bases, J lost 0 bases, and 4 bases lay in between. The CDR3 totals 15 residues. CDR3 sequence reads: CASSLGRSGANVLTF. The CDR3 DNA reads as TGTGCCAGCAGCTTGGGCCGCTCTGGGGCCAACGTCCTGACTTTC.

This sequence joins TRBV19 and TRBJ2-7; the D call may be TRBD1 or TRBD2 (5 bases each). Trimming left V 9 bases short and J 9 bases short, with 18 bases between. The germline CDR1 and CDR2 sequences are LNHDA and SQIVND (reference sequence). This CDR3 spans 12 amino acids. CDR3: CASSSRGRGQYF. The DNA of the CDR3 is TGTGCCAGCAGCTCGAGGGGAAGAGGGCAGTACTTC.